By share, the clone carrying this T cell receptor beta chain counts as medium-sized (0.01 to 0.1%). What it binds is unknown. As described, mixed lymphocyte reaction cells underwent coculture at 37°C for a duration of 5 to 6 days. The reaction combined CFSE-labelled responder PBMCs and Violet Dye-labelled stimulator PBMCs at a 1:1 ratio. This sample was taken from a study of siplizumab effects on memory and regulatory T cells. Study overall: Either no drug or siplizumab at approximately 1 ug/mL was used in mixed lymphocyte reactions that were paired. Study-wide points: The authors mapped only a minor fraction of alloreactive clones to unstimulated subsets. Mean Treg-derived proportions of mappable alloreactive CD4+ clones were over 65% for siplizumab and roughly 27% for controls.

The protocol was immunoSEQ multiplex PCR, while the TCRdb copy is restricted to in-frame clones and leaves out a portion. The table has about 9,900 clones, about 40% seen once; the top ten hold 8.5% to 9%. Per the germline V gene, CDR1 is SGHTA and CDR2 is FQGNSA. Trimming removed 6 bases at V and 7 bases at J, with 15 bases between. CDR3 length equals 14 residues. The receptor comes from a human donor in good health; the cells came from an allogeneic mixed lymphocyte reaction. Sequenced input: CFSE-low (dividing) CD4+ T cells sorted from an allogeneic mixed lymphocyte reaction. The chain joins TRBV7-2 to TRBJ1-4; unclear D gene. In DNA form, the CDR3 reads TGTGCCAGCAGGCAACAGCCTAGCACTGAAAAACTGTTTTTT. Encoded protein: CASRQQPSTEKLFF.